Shown below are 21 T cell receptor beta chains from a single sample sequenced in a study of T cell repertoires in cytomegalovirus infection. The antigens these receptors bind are not known. In TCRdb, the reads were re-called with MiXCR into one record per CDR3 protein. The sample gives hundreds of thousands of distinct CDR3 sequences, approximately 32% of which show up once; around 12% is in the top ten. The input for sequencing was cultured CD8+ T cells from PBMCs, taken from culture after CMV antigen stimulation. These receptors originate from a human donor in good health (CMV status not recorded). Some clones in this sample may be carry-over from other donors' samples.

This chain connects TRBV7-9 to TRBJ2-7, with D perhaps given as TRBD1 or TRBD2 (5 bases each). The CDR3 is made up of 16 amino acids. Trimming shortened V by 8 bases and J by 3 bases, and 23 bases separated the two germline ends. Germline V gene lookup returns CDR1 SEHNR and CDR2 FQNEAQ (reference sequence). CDR3 coding DNA: TGTGCCAGCGCAGGGAATGACGAGGGTGCCCACTACGAGCAGTACTTC. Amino acids: CASAGNDEGAHYEQYF.

Only a few counts were recorded for this clonotype. This sequence joins TRBV7-8 and TRBJ1-5, with 7 positions matching TRBD1. The germline V gene has CDR1 SGHVS and CDR2 FQNEAQ. This CDR3 spans 15 amino acids. The V segment lost 1 base and the J segment 7 bases; nucleotides outside the gene matches: 7. This chain's CDR3 is CASSLERQGRQPQHF. The CDR3 coding sequence is TGTGCCAGCAGCTTAGAACGACAGGGAAGGCAGCCCCAGCATTTT.

This clonotype was seen a handful of times. The V and J genes are TRBV7-9 and TRBJ2-2; D uncertain. There are 11 residues in the CDR3. Germline-derived CDR1 and CDR2 are SEHNR and FQNEAQ (reference sequence). V lost 4 bases and J 10 bases, leaving 7 bases between the germline ends. CDR3 amino acids: CASSSRPELFF. CDR3 bases: TGTGCCAGCAGCTCCCGACCGGAGCTGTTTTTT. Variable domain in full (rest from reference TRBV7-9 and TRBJ2-2): DTGVSQNPRHKITKRGQNVTFRCDPISEHNRLYWYRQTLGQGPEFLTYFQNEAQLEKSRLLSDRFSAERPKGSFSTLEIQRTEQGDSAMYLCASSSRPELFFGEGSRLTVL.

This clonotype was seen a few times. The V gene is TRBV27, the J gene TRBJ1-2; 9 bases are a match to TRBD1. Germline CDR1 is MNHEY and CDR2 is SMNVEV (reference sequence). The CDR3 loop spans 16 amino acids. J gave up 2 bases and V 0 bases, and 4 bases lay outside the gene matches. CDR3 in DNA: TGTGCCAGCAGTTTATCGAGGACAGGGGTAAACTATGGCTACACCTTC. The encoded protein is CASSLSRTGVNYGYTF.

The rearrangement joins TRBV9 to TRBJ2-3; D might be TRBD1 (6 bases). The CDR3 is 17 residues long. V was clipped by 0 bases and J by 0 bases, with 14 bases between them. Germline-derived CDR1 and CDR2 are SGDLS and YYNGEE. In DNA, the CDR3 is TGTGCCAGCAGCGTAGAGTTTGGGACACCTAGCACAGATACGCAGTATTTT. Protein product: CASSVEFGTPSTDTQYF.

V is TRBV7-6 and J is TRBJ2-3; tentatively, D is TRBD2 (5 bases). The CDR3 sequence is 15 residues long. V was pared by 5 bases and J by 1 base, with 13 bases between. The V gene's germline CDR1 is SGHVS and CDR2 FNYEAQ. CDR3 DNA: TGTGCCAGCAGCCGCCCCGCCGGGGGCACAGATACGCAGTATTTT. It yields the protein CASSRPAGGTDTQYF.

In its sample, this clonotype was seen many times. The chain combines TRBV7-8 with TRBJ1-1, with TRBD1 as a possible D gene (5 bases). This CDR3 spans 15 amino acids. The germline V and J ends were trimmed by 5 bases and 1 base, with 14 bases remaining between them. CDR1 and CDR2 from the germline V gene are SGHVS and FQNEAQ. CDR3 loop: CASSTGWDSNTEAFF. CDR3 in DNA: TGTGCCAGCAGCACCGGGTGGGACTCGAACACTGAAGCTTTCTTT.

The chain combines TRBV4-3 with TRBJ2-5, with 7 positions matching TRBD1. V trimming: 4 bases; J trimming: 9 bases; junction bases outside the gene matches: 11. Germline V gives CDR1 LGHNA, CDR2 YSLEER. The CDR3 has 14 residues. CDR3 in DNA: TGCGCCAGCAGCCCTGACAGGGCCCCCCGGGCCCAGTACTTC. Amino acid sequence: CASSPDRAPRAQYF.

The V gene is TRBV14, the J gene TRBJ2-7, with TRBD1 matching 7 bases. The CDR3 contains 13 residues. Per germline, CDR1 SGHDN and CDR2 FVKESK. The junction had 6 bases not matched to a gene; V was cut back by 6 bases and J by 4 bases. CDR3 region: CASRADREYEQYV. Here the CDR3 DNA reads TGTGCCAGCAGAGCCGACAGGGAATACGAGCAGTACGTC.

This clonotype showed up just once. The chain employs TRBV7-2 and TRBJ1-4, with D possibly TRBD1 on 6 matching bases. The CDR3 spans 16 residues. Deletions cut 3 bases from V and 8 bases from J, with 19 bases between. Germline CDR1 SGHTA, CDR2 FQGNSA. The CDR3 sequence is CASSFLGPGATEKLFF. DNA for the CDR3: TGTGCCAGCAGCTTCCTAGGACCGGGGGCAACGGAAAAACTGTTTTTT.

This clonotype was counted between two and nine times. This sequence joins TRBV7-6 and TRBJ2-7, with D hard to call. Germline V gene sequence: CDR1 SGHVS, CDR2 FNYEAQ. The CDR3 runs 12 residues. V lost 4 bases to trimming and J lost 6 bases, with 10 bases between them. The CDR3 bases are TGTGCCAGCAGCTCCCACGACCGCGAGCAGTACTTC. Amino acids: CASSSHDREQYF.

This clonotype turned up a few times. The CDR3 loop is CASSRGGEKEKLFF. CDR3 DNA: TGTGCCAGCAGCCGGGGAGGGGAGAAGGAAAAACTGTTTTTT. The V and J genes are TRBV7-1 and TRBJ1-4, with D perhaps matching TRBD1 (5 bases). TRBV7-1 qualifies as an ORF whose function is uncertain. Trimming shortened V by 5 bases and J by 8 bases, and 15 bases separated the two germline ends. The CDR3 covers 14 residues.

In its sample, this clonotype was seen a few times. J is TRBJ1-1 and V is TRBV7-6; D is uncertain. Looked up from germline, CDR1 is SGHVS and CDR2 is FNYEAQ. There are 15 residues in the CDR3. The V and J ends lost 3 bases and 4 bases respectively, with 15 bases between them. The CDR3 bases are TGTGCCAGCAGCTTGGCCCCCACGGGGAGCACTGAAGCTTTCTTT. Amino acids: CASSLAPTGSTEAFF. The full variable domain, its missing parts supplied by reference TRBV7-6 and TRBJ1-1, is GAGVSQSPRYKVTKRGQDVALRCDPISGHVSLYWYRQALGQGPEFLTYFNYEAQQDKSGLPNDRFSAERPEGSISTLTIQRTEQRDSAMYRCASSLAPTGSTEAFFGQGTRLTVV.

The chain employs TRBV14 and TRBJ2-5; D gene unclear. V lost 3 bases and J lost 3, with 8 bases in between. The V gene's germline CDR1 is SGHDN and CDR2 FVKESK. This CDR3 contains 13 residues. The CDR3 loop reads CASSHIPKETQYF. The CDR3, as DNA: TGTGCCAGCAGCCACATACCTAAAGAGACCCAGTACTTC.

The chain combines TRBV24-1 with TRBJ2-2, with D tentatively TRBD2 (5 bases). Trimming pared 4 bases from V and 3 bases from J, leaving 11 bases between. The germline V gene encodes CDR1 KGHDR and CDR2 SFDVKD. This CDR3 region has 15 residues. This CDR3 is CATSDTGSYTGELFF. In DNA, the CDR3 is TGTGCCACCAGTGACACGGGATCCTACACCGGGGAGCTGTTTTTT.

This clonotype came up many times. J is TRBJ2-2 and V is TRBV7-6, with no clear D. The CDR3 consists of 14 residues. The V and J ends lost 2 bases and 4 bases respectively, with 8 bases between them. CDR1 SGHVS and CDR2 FNYEAQ come from the germline V gene. CDR3 coding DNA: TGTGCCAGCAGCTTATTTTTGGGCACCGGGGAGCTGTTTTTT. Translating gives CASSLFLGTGELFF.

This chain joins TRBV29-1 and TRBJ1-2; tentative D call: TRBD1 (6 bases). There are 16 residues in the CDR3. V lost 5 bases, J lost 3 bases, and 22 bases lay in between. Germline CDR1 reads SQVTM; CDR2 reads ANQGSEA. In DNA, the CDR3 is TGCAGCGTTTTAATAACAGGGACCCCCCTCCACTATGGCTACACCTTC. Protein: CSVLITGTPLHYGYTF.

This clonotype was counted only a few times. The J gene is TRBJ1-1, the V gene TRBV27; D may be TRBD1 (6 bases). The CDR3 totals 12 residues. In germline, CDR1 is MNHEY, CDR2 SMNVEV (reference sequence). With 10 bases removed from V and 4 bases from J, the gap between germline ends came to 13 bases. The CDR3 DNA is TGTGCCACCTTCGGGGGGCCCACTGAAGCTTTCTTT. It is translated as CATFGGPTEAFF.

About this clonotype: This clone may be a read error of a much larger clone one base away. The V and J genes are TRBV12-3 or TRBV12-4 and TRBJ2-1; 9 positions agree with TRBD2. The CDR3 contains 14 residues. The CDR3 bases are TGTGCCAGCAGACCGAGCGGGGGGATTAATGGGCAGTTCTTC. Translation: CASRPSGGINGQFF.

This clonotype was observed a handful of times. V and J are TRBV6-1 and TRBJ1-2; possible D gene TRBD1, 5 bases. The CDR3 has 12 residues. The V gene lost 3 bases and the J gene lost 7 bases, with 9 bases spanning the gap. Per germline, CDR1 MNHNS and CDR2 SASEGT. This CDR3 is CASSEIGAGYTF. The CDR3 DNA sequence: TGTGCCAGCAGTGAGATCGGGGCTGGCTACACCTTC.

The chain joins TRBV19 to TRBJ1-2; D is undetermined. Per germline, CDR1 LNHDA and CDR2 SQIVND (reference sequence). Trimming removed 5 bases at V and 0 bases at J, with 7 bases between. The CDR3 covers 13 residues. The CDR3 region has the DNA TGTGCCAGTAGTCATAGCACTAACTATGGCTACACCTTC. Translation gives CASSHSTNYGYTF.